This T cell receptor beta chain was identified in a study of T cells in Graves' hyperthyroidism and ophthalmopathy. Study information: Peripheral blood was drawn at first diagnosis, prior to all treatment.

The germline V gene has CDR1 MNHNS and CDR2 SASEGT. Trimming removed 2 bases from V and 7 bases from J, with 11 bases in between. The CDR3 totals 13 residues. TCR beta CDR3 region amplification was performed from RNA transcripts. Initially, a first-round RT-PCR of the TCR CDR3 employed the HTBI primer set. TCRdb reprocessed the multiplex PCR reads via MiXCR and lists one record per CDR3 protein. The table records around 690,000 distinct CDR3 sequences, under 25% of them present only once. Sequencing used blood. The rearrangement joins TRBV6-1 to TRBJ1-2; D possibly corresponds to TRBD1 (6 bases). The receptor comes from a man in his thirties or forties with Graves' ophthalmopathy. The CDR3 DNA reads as TGTGCCAGCAGTGAAATGGGGGCCGCTGGCTACACCTTC. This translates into CASSEMGAAGYTF.